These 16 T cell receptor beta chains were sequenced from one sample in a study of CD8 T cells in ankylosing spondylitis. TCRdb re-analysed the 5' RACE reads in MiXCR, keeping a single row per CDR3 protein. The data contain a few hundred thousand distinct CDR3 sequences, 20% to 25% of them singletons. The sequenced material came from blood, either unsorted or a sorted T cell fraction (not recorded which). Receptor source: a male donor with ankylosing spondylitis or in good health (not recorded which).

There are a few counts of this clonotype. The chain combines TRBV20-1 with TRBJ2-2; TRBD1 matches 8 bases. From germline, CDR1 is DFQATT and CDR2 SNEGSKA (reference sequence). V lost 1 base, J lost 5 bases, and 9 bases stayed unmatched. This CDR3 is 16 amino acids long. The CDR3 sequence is CSARGSQGAWTGELFF. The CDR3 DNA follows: TGCAGTGCTAGAGGGTCCCAGGGGGCGTGGACCGGGGAGCTGTTTTTT.

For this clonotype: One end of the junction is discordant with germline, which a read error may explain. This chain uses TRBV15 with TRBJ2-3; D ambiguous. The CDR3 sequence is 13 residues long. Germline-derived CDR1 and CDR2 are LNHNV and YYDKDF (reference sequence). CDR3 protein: CVTSRVTADTQYF. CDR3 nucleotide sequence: TGTGTCACCAGCAGAGTGACCGCGGATACGCAGTATTTT.

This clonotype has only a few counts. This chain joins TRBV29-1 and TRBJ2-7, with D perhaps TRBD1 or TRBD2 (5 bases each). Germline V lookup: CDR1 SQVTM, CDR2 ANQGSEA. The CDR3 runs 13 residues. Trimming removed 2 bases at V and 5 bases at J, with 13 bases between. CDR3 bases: TGCAGCGTTGAACAGGGAGAGCTAGACGAGCAGTACTTC. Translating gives CSVEQGELDEQYF.

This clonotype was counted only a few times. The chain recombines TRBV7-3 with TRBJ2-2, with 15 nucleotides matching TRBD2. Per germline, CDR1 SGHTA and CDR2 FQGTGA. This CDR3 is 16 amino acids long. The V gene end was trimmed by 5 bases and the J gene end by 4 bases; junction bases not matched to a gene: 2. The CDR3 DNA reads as TGTGCCAGCAGCGCGGGACTAGCGGGGGGCACCGGGGAGCTGTTTTTT. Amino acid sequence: CASSAGLAGGTGELFF.

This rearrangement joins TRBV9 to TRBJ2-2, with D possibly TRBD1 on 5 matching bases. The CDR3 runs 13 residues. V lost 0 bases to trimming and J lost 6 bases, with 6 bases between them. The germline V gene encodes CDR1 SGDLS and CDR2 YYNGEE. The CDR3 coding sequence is TGTGCCAGCAGCGTAGAAGGGGCCGGGGAGCTGTTTTTT. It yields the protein CASSVEGAGELFF. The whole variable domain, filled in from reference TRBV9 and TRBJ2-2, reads DSGVTQTPKHLITATGQRVTLRCSPRSGDLSVYWYQQSLDQGLQFLIQYYNGEERAKGNILERFSAQQFPDLHSELNLSSLELGDSALYFCASSVEGAGELFFGEGSRLTVL.

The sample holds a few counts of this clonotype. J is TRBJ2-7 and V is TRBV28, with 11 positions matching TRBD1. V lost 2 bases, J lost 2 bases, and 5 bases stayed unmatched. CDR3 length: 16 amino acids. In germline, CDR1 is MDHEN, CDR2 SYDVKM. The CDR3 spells CASSLVGQGAAYEQYF. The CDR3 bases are TGTGCCAGCAGTTTAGTTGGACAGGGGGCCGCCTACGAGCAGTACTTC.

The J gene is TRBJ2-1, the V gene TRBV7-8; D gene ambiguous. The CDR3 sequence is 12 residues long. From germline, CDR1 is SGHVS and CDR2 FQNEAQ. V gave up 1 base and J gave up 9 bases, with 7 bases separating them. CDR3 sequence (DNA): TGTGCCAGCAGCTTAGAGGAGAGTGAGCAGTTCTTC. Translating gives CASSLEESEQFF.

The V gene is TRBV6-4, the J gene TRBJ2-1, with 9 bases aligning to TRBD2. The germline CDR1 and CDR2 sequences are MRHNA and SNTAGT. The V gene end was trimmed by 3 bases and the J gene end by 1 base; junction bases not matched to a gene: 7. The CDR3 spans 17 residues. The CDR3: CASSEKRGASSYNEQFF. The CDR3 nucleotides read TGTGCCAGCAGTGAAAAGCGGGGGGCCTCATCCTACAATGAGCAGTTCTTC.

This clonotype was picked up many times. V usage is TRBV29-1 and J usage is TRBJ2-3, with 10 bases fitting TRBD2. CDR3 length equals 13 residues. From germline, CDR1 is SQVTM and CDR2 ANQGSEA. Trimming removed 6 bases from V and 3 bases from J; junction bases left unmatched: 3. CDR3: CSVGLAETDTQYF. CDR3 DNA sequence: TGCAGCGTCGGACTAGCGGAGACAGATACGCAGTATTTT.

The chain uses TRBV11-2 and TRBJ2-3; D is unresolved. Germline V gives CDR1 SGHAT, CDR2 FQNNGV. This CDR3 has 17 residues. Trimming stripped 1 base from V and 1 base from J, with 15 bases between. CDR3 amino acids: CASSLVGGVGGTDTQYF. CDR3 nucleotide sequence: TGTGCCAGCAGCTTAGTGGGCGGAGTCGGCGGCACAGATACGCAGTATTTT.

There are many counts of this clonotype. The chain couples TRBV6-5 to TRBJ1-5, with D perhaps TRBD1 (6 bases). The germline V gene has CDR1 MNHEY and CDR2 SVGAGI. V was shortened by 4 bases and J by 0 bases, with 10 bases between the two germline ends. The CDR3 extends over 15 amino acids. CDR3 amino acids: CASSSPGASNQPQHF. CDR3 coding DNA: TGTGCCAGCAGTTCACCGGGGGCTAGCAATCAGCCCCAGCATTTT.

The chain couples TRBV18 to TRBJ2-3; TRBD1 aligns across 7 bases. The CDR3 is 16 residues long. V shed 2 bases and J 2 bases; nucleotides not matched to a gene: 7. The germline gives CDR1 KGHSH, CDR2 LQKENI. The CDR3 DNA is TGTGCCAGCTCACCAATTCTGACAGGGACCACAGATACGCAGTATTTT. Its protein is CASSPILTGTTDTQYF.

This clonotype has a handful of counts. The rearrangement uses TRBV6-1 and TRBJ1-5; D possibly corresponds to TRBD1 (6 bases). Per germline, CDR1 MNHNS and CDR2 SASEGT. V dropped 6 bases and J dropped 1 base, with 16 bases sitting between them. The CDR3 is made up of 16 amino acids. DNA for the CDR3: TGTGCCAGCAGCCCGGGGGGGCGCTTGAGCAATCAGCCCCAGCATTTT. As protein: CASSPGGRLSNQPQHF.

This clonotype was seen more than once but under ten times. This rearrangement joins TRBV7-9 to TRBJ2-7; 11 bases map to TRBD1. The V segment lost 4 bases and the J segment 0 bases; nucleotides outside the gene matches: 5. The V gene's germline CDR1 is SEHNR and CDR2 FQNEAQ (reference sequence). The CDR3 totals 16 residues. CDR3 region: CASSSGQGASSYEQYF. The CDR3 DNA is TGTGCCAGCAGCTCCGGACAGGGGGCCTCCTCCTACGAGCAGTACTTC.

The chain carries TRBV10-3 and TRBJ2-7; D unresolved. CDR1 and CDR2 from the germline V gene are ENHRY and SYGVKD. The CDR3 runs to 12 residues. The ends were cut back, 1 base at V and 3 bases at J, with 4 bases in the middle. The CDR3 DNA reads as TGTGCCATCAGTGAGTTAGACTACGAGCAGTACTTC. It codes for CAISELDYEQYF.

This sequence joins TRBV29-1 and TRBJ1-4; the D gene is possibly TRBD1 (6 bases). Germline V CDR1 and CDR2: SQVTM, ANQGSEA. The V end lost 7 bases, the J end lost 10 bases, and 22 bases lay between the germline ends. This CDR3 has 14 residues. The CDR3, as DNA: TGCAGCGGACTGATGGTACAGGGAGACGGAAAACTGTTTTTT. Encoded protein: CSGLMVQGDGKLFF.